This T cell receptor beta chain was recorded in a study of blood T cell repertoires in COVID-19. The germline V gene has CDR1 LGHNA and CDR2 YSLEER. CDR3 length: 11 residues. Between the trimmed V and J ends, which lost 3 bases and 7 bases, there was a span of 6 bases. Generated by immunoSEQ multiplex PCR, the TCRdb table keeps only in-frame clones and is missing some. This table holds about 220,000 clones, 90% found once. The sequenced material came from PBMCs or T cells enriched from blood (not recorded which). J is TRBJ1-1 and V is TRBV4-3; D not certain. The TCR originated in a man aged 25 to 40 who had been exposed to COVID-19. This CDR3 is CASSQSSEAFF. The CDR3 DNA follows: TGCGCCAGCAGCCAGTCCAGTGAAGCTTTCTTT.